This passage covers 23 T cell receptor beta chains from one sample sequenced in a study of blood T cells in healthy people across ages. It was with a sample-barcoded 5' primer and a J-beta primer mix that a second PCR of roughly 6 to 12 cycles was run. TCRdb redid the calling of the 5' RACE reads with MiXCR, one entry per CDR3 protein. The table shows roughly 700,000 distinct CDR3 sequences, with about 32% occurring only once. What was sequenced was blood. These receptor sequences come from a woman older than 75 in good health.

This clonotype was detected a few times. CDR3 in DNA: TGTGCCAGCAGGGGTAGCGGGGGCCTAGGTACGCAGTATTTT. Protein: CASRGSGGLGTQYF. V and J are TRBV6-1 and TRBJ2-3; TRBD2 agrees at 9 bases. The J segment lost 8 bases and the V segment lost 6 bases, leaving 9 bases of the junction unmatched. The CDR3 covers 14 residues. Germline CDR1 MNHNS, CDR2 SASEGT.

Ten or more counts support this clonotype. The chain links TRBV5-1 to TRBJ2-7; 13 bases align to TRBD2. Germline V gene sequence: CDR1 SGHRS, CDR2 YFSETQ. Trimming at V came to 4 bases and at J to 8 bases, leaving 3 bases not matched to a gene. This CDR3 spans 13 amino acids. In nucleotides, the CDR3 is TGCGCCAGCAGCGAGGGACTAGCGGGGCAGCAGTACTTC. It codes for CASSEGLAGQQYF.

To note about this clonotype: This may come from a read error, since a much larger clone is one base off. V is TRBV11-2 and J is TRBJ2-1; D tentatively fits TRBD1 or TRBD2 (5 bases each). The CDR3 is 14 residues long. Trimming took 8 bases from V and 6 from J, leaving 17 bases between them. Germline V gene data show CDR1 as SGHAT and CDR2 as FQNNGV. Written as DNA, the CDR3 is TGTGCCAGCGGCTCGTCGGGGCCTCTCAATGAGCAGTTCTTC. It encodes CASGSSGPLNEQFF.

This clonotype has more than one count but fewer than ten. This chain uses TRBV7-2 with TRBJ2-1; D possibly corresponds to TRBD2 (6 bases). The CDR3 has 14 residues. Germline loops: CDR1 SGHTA, CDR2 FQGNSA. Trimming took off 3 bases at V and 5 bases at J, with 11 bases between the two ends. As DNA, the CDR3 is TGTGCCAGCAGCTTTGGGCGGGGTAACAATGAGCAGTTCTTC. This encodes CASSFGRGNNEQFF.

For the CDR3, the DNA is TGCGCCAGCAGCCACGCAGGGACAGGAGGAGTAGCCGGGGAGCTGTTTTTT. Its protein product is CASSHAGTGGVAGELFF. The V and J genes are TRBV5-1 and TRBJ2-2; 8 nucleotides match TRBD1. CDR1 and CDR2 from the germline V gene are SGHRS and YFSETQ. J lost 6 bases, V lost 4 bases, and 14 bases had no gene match. This CDR3 contains 17 residues. Combining the CDR3 with reference TRBV5-1 and TRBJ2-2 gives the whole variable domain KAGVTQTPRYLIKTRGQQVTLSCSPISGHRSVSWYQQTPGQGLQFLFEYFSETQRNKGNFPGRFSGRQFSNSRSEMNVSTLELGDSALYLCASSHAGTGGVAGELFFGEGSRLTVL.

This clonotype was seen a handful of times. The rearrangement joins TRBV7-6 to TRBJ1-4; D ambiguous. There are 13 residues in the CDR3. V was clipped by 5 bases and J by 5 bases, with 9 bases between them. Germline V lookup: CDR1 SGHVS, CDR2 FNYEAQ. CDR3 in amino acids: CASSRRLNEKLFF. CDR3 nucleotide sequence: TGTGCCAGCAGCCGACGGTTAAATGAAAAACTGTTTTTT.

The rearrangement links TRBV7-2 to TRBJ1-2, with D perhaps TRBD1 (5 bases). The V and J ends lost 5 bases and 13 bases respectively, with 17 bases between them. CDR1 is SGHTA, CDR2 FQGNSA, per germline. This CDR3 region has 12 residues. The CDR3 loop reads CASSGDLEGRTF. The CDR3, as DNA: TGTGCCAGCAGCGGGGATTTGGAGGGGCGCACCTTC.

This clonotype was picked up a small number of times. This chain uses TRBV20-1 with TRBJ1-4; 7 bases align to TRBD1. The germline V gene has CDR1 DFQATT and CDR2 SNEGSKA (reference sequence). Losses at the gene ends were 5 bases for V and 0 bases for J; bases not matched to a gene: 6. The CDR3 totals 15 residues. Written as DNA, the CDR3 is TGCAGTGCTCCCGGACAGGTGGCAACTAATGAAAAACTGTTTTTT. Its protein product is CSAPGQVATNEKLFF.

Ten or more counts support this clonotype. The V gene is TRBV15, the J gene TRBJ2-5, with unresolved D. Germline CDR1 reads LNHNV; CDR2 reads YYDKDF (reference sequence). V was pared by 0 bases and J by 6 bases, with 2 bases between. The CDR3 has 11 amino acids. The CDR3: CATSRDKTQYF. In DNA form, the CDR3 reads TGTGCCACCAGCAGAGATAAGACCCAGTACTTC.

CDR3 sequence (DNA): TGTGCCAGCAGTTTTGACAGGGACTACGAGCAGTACTTC. Protein product: CASSFDRDYEQYF. V gene TRBV6-2 or TRBV6-3 combines with J gene TRBJ2-7; 7 bases map to TRBD1. Unmatched junction bases numbered 3, after V lost 4 bases and J lost 3 bases. This CDR3 spans 13 amino acids. Germline V gives CDR1 MNHEY, CDR2 SVGEGT.

This clonotype was recorded many times. The V call is TRBV29-1, the J call TRBJ1-2; 8 nucleotides match TRBD1. The CDR3 contains 11 residues. V shed 5 bases and J 9 bases; nucleotides not matched to a gene: 5. In germline, CDR1 is SQVTM, CDR2 ANQGSEA. As DNA, the CDR3 is TGCAGCGTTTGGACAGGGTTAAGCTACACCTTC. Translated: CSVWTGLSYTF.

For this clonotype: With a much larger clone just one base away, this may be a read error. The chain couples TRBV20-1 to TRBJ2-5, with 10 positions matching TRBD2. The CDR3 spans 14 residues. The germline V gene has CDR1 DFQATT and CDR2 SNEGSKA (reference sequence). J was trimmed by 11 bases and V by 4 bases; bases with no gene match: 13. Here the CDR3 DNA reads TGCAGTGCTAAGGCTAGCGGGGGAGCGTATGAGCAGTACTTC. Its translation is CSAKASGGAYEQYF.

This clonotype was recorded many times. This chain connects TRBV7-3 to TRBJ2-3, with D perhaps matching TRBD1 or TRBD2 (6 bases each). Germline lookup yields CDR1 SGHTA and CDR2 FQGTGA. Trimming removed 0 bases from V and 1 base from J, with 14 bases in between. This CDR3 contains 17 residues. The CDR3 protein is CASSLTLRGGGTDTQYF. The DNA for the CDR3 is TGTGCCAGCAGCTTAACTCTCAGGGGAGGTGGCACAGATACGCAGTATTTT.

This clonotype was seen many times. The chain uses TRBV20-1 and TRBJ2-1, with 7 bases identical to TRBD1. Germline CDR1 reads DFQATT; CDR2 reads SNEGSKA (reference sequence). V lost 6 bases, J lost 5 bases, and 13 bases stayed unmatched. The CDR3 runs to 15 residues. The CDR3 sequence is CSANRGTVVNNEQFF. In DNA, the CDR3 is TGCAGTGCGAATCGTGGGACAGTCGTTAACAATGAGCAGTTCTTC.

The V gene is TRBV7-8, the J gene TRBJ2-3, with D tentatively TRBD2 (6 bases). Trimming took off 5 bases at V and 2 bases at J, with 14 bases between the two ends. The CDR3 length is 15 residues. Germline V gene lookup returns CDR1 SGHVS and CDR2 FQNEAQ. The CDR3 spells CASSRGGVNTDTQYF. The CDR3 DNA reads as TGTGCCAGCAGCCGAGGCGGGGTTAACACAGATACGCAGTATTTT.

The table lists this clonotype with many counts. The chain recombines TRBV7-3 with TRBJ2-1; 8 nucleotides agree with TRBD2. Germline loops: CDR1 SGHTA, CDR2 FQGTGA. Losses at the gene ends were 5 bases for V and 9 bases for J; bases not matched to a gene: 9. There are 14 residues in the CDR3. CDR3 sequence: CASSPGLVISEQFF. The CDR3 region has the DNA TGTGCCAGCAGCCCGGGACTAGTAATCAGTGAGCAGTTCTTC. The variable domain in full, with the rest retrieved from reference TRBV7-3 and TRBJ2-1, is GAGVSQTPSNKVTEKGKYVELRCDPISGHTALYWYRQSLGQGPEFLIYFQGTGAADDSGLPNDRFFAVRPEGSVSTLKIQRTERGDSAVYLCASSPGLVISEQFFGPGTRLTVL.

This clonotype showed up just a few times. The chain links TRBV12-3 or TRBV12-4 to TRBJ1-1; D may be TRBD1 (5 bases). The length of the CDR3 is 13 residues. V lost 7 bases and J lost 7, with 16 bases in between. In DNA, the CDR3 is TGTGCCAGCACTCTAACCCGACAGAGTGAAGCTTTCTTT. Protein sequence: CASTLTRQSEAFF.

The table lists this clonotype with a few counts. The J gene is TRBJ1-4, the V gene TRBV28; the match to TRBD1 covers 8 bases. With 5 bases clipped from V and 7 bases from J, the junction kept 6 bases outside the gene matches. The CDR3 extends over 14 amino acids. Per the germline V gene, CDR1 is MDHEN and CDR2 is SYDVKM. The CDR3 loop reads CASSPQGGSEKLFF. Here the CDR3 DNA reads TGTGCCAGCAGTCCACAGGGGGGCAGTGAAAAACTGTTTTTT. The full variable domain, its missing parts supplied by reference TRBV28 and TRBJ1-4, is DVKVTQSSRYLVKRTGEKVFLECVQDMDHENMFWYRQDPGLGLRLIYFSYDVKMKEKGDIPEGYSVSREKKERFSLILESASTNQTSMYLCASSPQGGSEKLFFGSGTQLSVL.

This clonotype was observed at least ten times. The CDR3 region has the DNA TGCGCCAGCAGCTTGGGGTTTGCGGGAGTCTACGAGCAGTACTTC. Residues: CASSLGFAGVYEQYF. The V gene is TRBV5-1, the J gene TRBJ2-7, with 7 positions matching TRBD2. The V segment lost 0 bases and the J segment 3 bases; nucleotides outside the gene matches: 6. Germline-derived CDR1 and CDR2 are SGHRS and YFSETQ. The CDR3 contains 15 residues.

This chain uses TRBV5-1 with TRBJ2-5; 8 positions agree with TRBD1. The CDR3 has 15 amino acids. J gave up 11 bases and V 4 bases, and 16 bases lay outside the gene matches. Germline assignment: CDR1 SGHRS and CDR2 YFSETQ. In DNA, the CDR3 is TGCGCCAGCAGCCTGGGACAGGCTTTGGGGAAGGAGCAGTACTTC. It yields the protein CASSLGQALGKEQYF. Variable domain in full (rest from reference TRBV5-1 and TRBJ2-5): KAGVTQTPRYLIKTRGQQVTLSCSPISGHRSVSWYQQTPGQGLQFLFEYFSETQRNKGNFPGRFSGRQFSNSRSEMNVSTLELGDSALYLCASSLGQALGKEQYFGPGTRLLVL.

This clonotype was detected only a few times. The rearrangement joins TRBV10-3 to TRBJ2-7; no clear D gene. Germline lookup yields CDR1 ENHRY and CDR2 SYGVKD. Trimming pared 3 bases from V and 1 base from J, leaving 13 bases between. The CDR3 contains 15 residues. The CDR3 is CAISDVIADSYEQYF. The CDR3 nucleotides read TGTGCCATCAGTGATGTAATAGCAGATTCCTACGAGCAGTACTTC.

This clonotype was recorded at least ten times. The rearrangement joins TRBV4-1 to TRBJ1-6; weak D call: TRBD1 (5 bases). The CDR3 spans 15 residues. The V end was cut by 3 bases, the J end by 8 bases, with 14 bases between. CDR1 is MGHRA, CDR2 YSYEKL, per germline. Here the CDR3 reads CASSHTGLGDSPLHF. In nucleotides, the CDR3 is TGCGCCAGCAGCCATACGGGGCTAGGGGATTCACCCCTCCACTTT.

This clonotype was counted once. A read error may be the cause here, since a much bigger clone is one base away. The chain has TRBV27 and TRBJ2-5, with D tentatively TRBD1 or TRBD2 (5 bases each). The length of the CDR3 is 16 residues. Germline CDR1 is MNHEY and CDR2 is SMNVEV (reference sequence). Trimming cost V 4 bases and J 0 bases, with 15 bases left between them. The CDR3 reads CASSSPLGTDQETQYF. The CDR3 DNA is TGTGCCAGCAGTTCGCCCTTGGGGACGGACCAAGAGACCCAGTACTTC.